The 10 T cell receptor beta chains below all came from one sample that was sequenced in a study of post-analysis software for immune sequencing data. The TCR beta cDNA libraries carried unique molecular identifiers. Using its own MiXCR run on the PCR reads, TCRdb lists one record per CDR3 protein. There are 800,000 to 950,000 distinct CDR3 sequences in the sample; around 50% occur only once, and approximately 4.3% lies in the top ten. For these TCRs, the target antigens are not known. The study, taken as a whole, reports: Controls showed lower frequencies than patients for roughly five TRBV segments, and TRBV5-6, TRBV5-1 and TRBV20-1 were among these.

Sequencing used blood. The receptors originated from a girl aged 10 to 17 with multiple sclerosis.

The genes are TRBV7-9 and TRBJ2-3; TRBD2 agrees at 12 bases. The germline V gene has CDR1 SEHNR and CDR2 FQNEAQ (reference sequence). The V segment lost 6 bases and the J segment 5 bases; nucleotides outside the gene matches: 6. This CDR3 comprises 15 residues. The CDR3 loop is CASRQTSGGLDTQYF. In nucleotides, the CDR3 is TGTGCCAGCAGACAGACTAGCGGGGGATTAGATACGCAGTATTTT.

The chain uses TRBV18 and TRBJ2-4; perhaps TRBD1 as D (5 bases). The end of the DNA fits TRBJ2-7 better, so the J call may be wrong. The CDR3 runs 14 residues. The germline CDR1 and CDR2 sequences are KGHSH and LQKENI. In DNA, the CDR3 is TGTGCCAGCTCACCAAAGGCAGGGTTCCACGAGCAGTACTTC. This gives the protein CASSPKAGFHEQYF.

This clonotype was observed once. V and J are TRBV10-3 and TRBJ1-1; unclear D gene. Germline V gene sequence: CDR1 ENHRY, CDR2 SYGVKD. Trimming took off 6 bases at V and 1 base at J, with 9 bases between the two ends. This CDR3 has 13 amino acids. The CDR3 DNA follows: TGTGCCATCAGCCCGGGCCCGAACACTGAAGCTTTCTTT. It encodes CAISPGPNTEAFF.

The rearrangement joins TRBV20-1 to TRBJ2-1; perhaps TRBD1 as D (6 bases). This CDR3 is built from 16 residues. Germline values: CDR1 DFQATT, CDR2 SNEGSKA (reference sequence). With 0 bases removed from V and 7 bases from J, the gap between germline ends came to 19 bases. CDR3 coding DNA: TGCAGTGCTAGAGATCTTGGGGGCGCAGGTTTAAATGAGCAGTTCTTC. Its translation is CSARDLGGAGLNEQFF.

This clonotype was detected only a few times. The CDR3, as DNA: TGCGCCAGCAGCTTGGCGGGCGGGATGGGAGAGCAGTACTTC. It codes for CASSLAGGMGEQYF. The J gene is TRBJ2-7, the V gene TRBV5-1; D is possibly TRBD2 (6 bases). The V end was cut by 0 bases, the J end by 7 bases, with 14 bases between. CDR1 is SGHRS and CDR2 is YFSETQ in the germline V gene. The CDR3 spans 14 residues.

The chain couples TRBV5-1 to TRBJ2-5; TRBD1 matches 9 bases. The J call is doubtful: the DNA matches TRBJ2-7 better. The CDR3 sequence is 14 residues long. CDR1 and CDR2 (germline): SGHRS, YFSETQ. The CDR3 region has the DNA TGCGCCAGCAGCGGGGACAGGGTACGCTACGAGCAGTACTTC. Amino acid sequence: CASSGDRVRYEQYF.

The chain employs TRBV5-6 and TRBJ1-2; D is unclear. Per germline, CDR1 SGHDT and CDR2 YYEEEE. V was pared by 0 bases and J by 8 bases, with 17 bases between. The CDR3 length is 15 residues. Written as DNA, the CDR3 is TGTGCCAGCAGCTTGGGAAGTTCCGGCGCTGGGGGCTACACCTTC. Translation gives CASSLGSSGAGGYTF.

The chain joins TRBV5-1 to TRBJ2-3; TRBD2 aligns across 13 bases. Per the germline V gene, CDR1 is SGHRS and CDR2 is YFSETQ. The CDR3 has 15 residues. Unmatched junction bases numbered 4, after V lost 6 bases and J lost 3 bases. The CDR3 sequence: CASIQTSGRTDTQYF. The CDR3 coding sequence is TGCGCCAGCATCCAGACTAGCGGGAGGACAGATACGCAGTATTTT.

Worth noting for this clonotype: A junction boundary mismatches the germline segment, possibly from a read error. The chain employs TRBV7-3 and TRBJ2-1; D remains ambiguous. Germline lookup yields CDR1 SGHTA and CDR2 FQGTGA. The CDR3 extends over 13 amino acids. This chain's CDR3 is CAGSMSFDNEQFF. CDR3 nucleotides: TGTGCCGGCAGCATGAGCTTTGACAATGAGCAGTTCTTC.

This clonotype occurred many times. The V gene is TRBV29-1, the J gene TRBJ2-7; 10 bases match TRBD1. This CDR3 contains 16 residues. V lost 6 bases, J lost 2 bases, and 13 bases stayed unmatched. Germline loops: CDR1 SQVTM, CDR2 ANQGSEA. The CDR3 DNA reads as TGCAGCGTCGAGCCTCGGGACAGGGGTCCAACCTACGAGCAGTACTTC. It specifies CSVEPRDRGPTYEQYF.